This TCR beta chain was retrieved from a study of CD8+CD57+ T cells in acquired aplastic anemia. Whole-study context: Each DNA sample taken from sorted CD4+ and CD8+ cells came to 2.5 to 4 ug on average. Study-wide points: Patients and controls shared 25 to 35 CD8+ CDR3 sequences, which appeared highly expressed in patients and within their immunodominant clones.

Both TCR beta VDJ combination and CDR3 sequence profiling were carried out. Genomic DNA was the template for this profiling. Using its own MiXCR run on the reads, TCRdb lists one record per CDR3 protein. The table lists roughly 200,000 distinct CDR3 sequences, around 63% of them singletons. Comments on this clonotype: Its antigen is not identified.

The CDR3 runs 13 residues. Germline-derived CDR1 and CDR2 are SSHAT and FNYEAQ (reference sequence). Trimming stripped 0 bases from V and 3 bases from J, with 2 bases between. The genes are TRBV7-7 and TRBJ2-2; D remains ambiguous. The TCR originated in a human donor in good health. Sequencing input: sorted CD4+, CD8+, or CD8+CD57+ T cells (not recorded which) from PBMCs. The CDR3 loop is CASSLADTGELFF. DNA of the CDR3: TGTGCCAGCAGCTTAGCAGACACCGGGGAGCTGTTTTTT.